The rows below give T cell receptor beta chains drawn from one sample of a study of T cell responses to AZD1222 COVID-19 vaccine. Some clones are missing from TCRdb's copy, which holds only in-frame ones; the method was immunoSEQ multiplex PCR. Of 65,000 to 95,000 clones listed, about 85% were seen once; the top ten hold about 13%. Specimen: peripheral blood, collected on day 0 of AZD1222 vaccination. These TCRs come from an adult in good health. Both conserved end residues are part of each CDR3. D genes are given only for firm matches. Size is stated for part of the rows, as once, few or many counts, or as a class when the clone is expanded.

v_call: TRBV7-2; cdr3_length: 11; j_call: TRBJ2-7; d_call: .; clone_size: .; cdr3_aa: CASSLRYEQYF; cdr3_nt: TGTGCCAGCAGCCTCAGGTACGAGCAGTACTTC
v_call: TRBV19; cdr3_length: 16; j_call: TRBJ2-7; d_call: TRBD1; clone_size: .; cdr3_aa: CASSPIGGQGRHEQYF; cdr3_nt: TGTGCCAGTAGTCCAATTGGGGGACAGGGTCGCCACGAGCAGTACTTC
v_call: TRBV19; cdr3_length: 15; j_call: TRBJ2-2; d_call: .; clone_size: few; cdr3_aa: CASSIRGAWTGELFF; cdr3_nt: TGTGCCAGTAGTATCAGGGGGGCTTGGACCGGGGAGCTGTTTTTT
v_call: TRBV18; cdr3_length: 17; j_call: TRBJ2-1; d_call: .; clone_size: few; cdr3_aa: CASSPPLGGSSYNEQFF; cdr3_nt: TGTGCCAGCTCACCACCGTTGGGGGGATCCTCCTACAATGAGCAGTTCTTC
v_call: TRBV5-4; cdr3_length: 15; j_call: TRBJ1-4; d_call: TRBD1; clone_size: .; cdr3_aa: CASSLQGQGNEKLFF; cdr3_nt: TGTGCCAGCAGCTTGCAGGGACAGGGGAATGAAAAACTGTTTTTT
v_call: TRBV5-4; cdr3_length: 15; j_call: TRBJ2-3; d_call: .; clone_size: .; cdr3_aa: CASRHAAGPSDTQYF; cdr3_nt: TGTGCCAGCAGGCACGCGGCGGGGCCTTCAGATACGCAGTATTTT
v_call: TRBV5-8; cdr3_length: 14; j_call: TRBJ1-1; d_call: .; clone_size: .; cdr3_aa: CASSLYRGATEAFF; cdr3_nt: TGTGCCAGCAGCCTTTATAGAGGGGCCACTGAAGCTTTCTTT
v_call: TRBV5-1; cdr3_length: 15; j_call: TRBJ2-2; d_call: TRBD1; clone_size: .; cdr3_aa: CASSSSGTGTGELFF; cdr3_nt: TGCGCCAGCAGCTCGTCCGGGACAGGTACCGGGGAGCTGTTTTTT
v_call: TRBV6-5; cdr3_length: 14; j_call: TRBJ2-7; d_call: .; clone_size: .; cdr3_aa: CASSYAGASYEQYF; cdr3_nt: TGTGCCAGCAGTTACGCGGGGGCATCCTACGAGCAGTACTTC
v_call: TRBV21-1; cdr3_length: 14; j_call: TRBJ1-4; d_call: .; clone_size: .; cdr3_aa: CASSGQRREEKLFF; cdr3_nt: TGTGCCAGCAGCGGACAGCGAAGGGAGGAAAAACTGTTTTTT
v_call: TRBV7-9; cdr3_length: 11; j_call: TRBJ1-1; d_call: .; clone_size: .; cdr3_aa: CASGSGTEAFF; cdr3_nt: TGTGCCAGTGGGAGTGGAACTGAAGCTTTCTTT
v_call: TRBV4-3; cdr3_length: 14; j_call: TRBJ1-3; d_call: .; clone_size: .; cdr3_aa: CASSLGGSGNTIYF; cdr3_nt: TGCGCCAGCAGCCTTGGAGGGTCTGGAAACACCATATATTTT
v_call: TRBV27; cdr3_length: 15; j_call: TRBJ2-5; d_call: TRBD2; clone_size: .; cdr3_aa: CASSFLAGDQETQYF; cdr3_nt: TGTGCCAGCAGTTTCCTAGCGGGGGACCAAGAGACCCAGTACTTC
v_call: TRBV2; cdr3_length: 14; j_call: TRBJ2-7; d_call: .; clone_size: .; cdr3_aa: CASSILTESYEQYF; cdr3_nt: TGTGCCAGCAGTATCCTGACAGAATCCTACGAGCAGTACTTC
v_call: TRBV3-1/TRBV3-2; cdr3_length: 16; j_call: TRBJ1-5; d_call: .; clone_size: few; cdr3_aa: CASSQDGGGSNQPQHF; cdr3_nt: TGTGCCAGCAGCCAAGACGGGGGCGGGAGCAATCAGCCCCAGCATTTT
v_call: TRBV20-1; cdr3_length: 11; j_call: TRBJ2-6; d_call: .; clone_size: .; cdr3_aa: CSATDLGVLTF; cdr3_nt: TGCAGTGCTACCGACCTGGGCGTCCTGACTTTC
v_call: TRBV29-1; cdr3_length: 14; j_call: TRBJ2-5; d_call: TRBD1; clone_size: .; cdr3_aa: CSVTPPGQKETQYF; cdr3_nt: TGCAGCGTTACGCCACCGGGACAGAAAGAGACCCAGTACTTC
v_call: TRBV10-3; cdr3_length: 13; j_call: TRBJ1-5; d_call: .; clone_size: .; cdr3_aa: CASRTDSNQPQHF; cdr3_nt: TGTGCCTCCCGGACCGATAGCAATCAGCCCCAGCATTTT
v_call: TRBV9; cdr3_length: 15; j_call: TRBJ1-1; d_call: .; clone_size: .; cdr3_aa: CASSVGGPGNTEAFF; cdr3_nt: TGTGCCAGCAGCGTTGGGGGACCTGGTAACACTGAAGCTTTCTTT
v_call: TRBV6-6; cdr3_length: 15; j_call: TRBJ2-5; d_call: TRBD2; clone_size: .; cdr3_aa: CASTRTSGGAETQYF; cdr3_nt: TGTGCCAGCACGAGGACTAGCGGGGGAGCAGAGACCCAGTACTTC
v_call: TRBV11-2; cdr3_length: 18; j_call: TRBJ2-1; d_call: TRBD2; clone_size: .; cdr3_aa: CASSFPLRGGPSYNEQFF; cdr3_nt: TGTGCCAGCAGCTTTCCTCTCCGCGGGGGGCCATCCTACAATGAGCAGTTCTTC
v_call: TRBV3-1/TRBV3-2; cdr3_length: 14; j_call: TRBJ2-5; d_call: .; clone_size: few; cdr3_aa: CASSQDGGQETQYF; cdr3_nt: TGTGCCAGCAGCCAAGATGGGGGGCAAGAGACCCAGTACTTC
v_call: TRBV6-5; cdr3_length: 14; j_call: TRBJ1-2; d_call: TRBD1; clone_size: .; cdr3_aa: CASSYRGLGYGYTF; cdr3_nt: TGTGCCAGCAGTTACAGGGGGCTCGGCTATGGCTACACCTTC
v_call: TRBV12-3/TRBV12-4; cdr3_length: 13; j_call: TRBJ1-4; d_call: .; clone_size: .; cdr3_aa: CASGGGGGEKLFF; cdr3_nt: TGTGCCAGCGGGGGAGGAGGCGGCGAAAAACTGTTTTTT
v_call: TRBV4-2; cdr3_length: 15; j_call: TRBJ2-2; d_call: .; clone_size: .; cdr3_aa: CASSQAGVNGGELFF; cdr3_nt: TGTGCCAGCAGCCAAGCAGGGGTTAATGGCGGGGAGCTGTTTTTT
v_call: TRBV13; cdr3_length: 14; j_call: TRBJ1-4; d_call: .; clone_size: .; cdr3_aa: CASSTRGPVEKLFF; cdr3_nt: TGTGCCAGCAGCACTAGAGGACCGGTGGAAAAACTGTTTTTT
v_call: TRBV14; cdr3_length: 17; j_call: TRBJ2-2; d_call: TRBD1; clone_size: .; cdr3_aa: CASSPPGTGVGTGELFF; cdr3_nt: TGTGCCAGCAGCCCGCCAGGGACAGGGGTCGGAACCGGGGAGCTGTTTTTT
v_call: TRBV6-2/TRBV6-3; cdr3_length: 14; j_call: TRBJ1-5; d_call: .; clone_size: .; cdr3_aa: CASSYRGESQPQHF; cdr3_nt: TGTGCCAGCAGTTACAGGGGTGAGAGTCAGCCCCAGCATTTT
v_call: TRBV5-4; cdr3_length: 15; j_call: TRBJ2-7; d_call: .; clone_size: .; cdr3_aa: CASSLAVESSYEQYF; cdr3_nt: TGTGCCAGCAGCTTGGCCGTGGAGAGCTCCTACGAGCAGTACTTC
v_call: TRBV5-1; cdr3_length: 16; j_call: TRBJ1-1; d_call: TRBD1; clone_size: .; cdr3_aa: CASSLAPGQLNTEAFF; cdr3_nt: TGCGCCAGCAGCTTGGCCCCGGGACAGTTGAACACTGAAGCTTTCTTT
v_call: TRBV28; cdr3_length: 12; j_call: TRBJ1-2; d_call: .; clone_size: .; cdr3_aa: CASSSSQDGYTF; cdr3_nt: TGTGCCAGCAGTTCATCCCAGGATGGCTACACCTTC
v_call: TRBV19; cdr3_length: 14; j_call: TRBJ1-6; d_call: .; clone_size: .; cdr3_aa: CASTLGVRNSPLHF; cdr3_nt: TGTGCCAGTACCCTCGGGGTAAGGAATTCACCCCTCCACTTT
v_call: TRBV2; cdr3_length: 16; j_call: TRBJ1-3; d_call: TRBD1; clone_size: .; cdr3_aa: CASSERRGRVGNTIYF; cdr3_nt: TGTGCCAGCAGTGAAAGGAGGGGGCGTGTAGGAAACACCATATATTTT
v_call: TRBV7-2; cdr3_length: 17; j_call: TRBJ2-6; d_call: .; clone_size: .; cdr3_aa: CASSFSGATSGANVLTF; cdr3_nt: TGTGCCAGCAGCTTCTCAGGGGCGACCTCTGGGGCCAACGTCCTGACTTTC
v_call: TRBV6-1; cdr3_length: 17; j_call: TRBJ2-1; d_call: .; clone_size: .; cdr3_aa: CASSGTDTMLPYNEQFF; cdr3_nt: TGTGCCAGCAGTGGAACCGACACAATGTTGCCCTACAATGAGCAGTTCTTC
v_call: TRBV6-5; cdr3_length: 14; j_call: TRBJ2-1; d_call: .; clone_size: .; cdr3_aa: CASREMSSYNEQFF; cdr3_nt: TGTGCCAGCCGAGAGATGAGCTCCTACAATGAGCAGTTCTTC
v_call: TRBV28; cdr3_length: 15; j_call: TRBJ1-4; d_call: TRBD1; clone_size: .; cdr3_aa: CASRRQGFPNEKLFF; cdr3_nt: TGTGCCAGCAGGCGACAGGGATTCCCCAATGAAAAACTGTTTTTT
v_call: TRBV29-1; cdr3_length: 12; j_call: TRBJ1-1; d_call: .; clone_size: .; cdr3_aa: CSVEKSVRGAFF; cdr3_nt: TGCAGCGTTGAAAAGTCGGTCAGGGGAGCTTTCTTT
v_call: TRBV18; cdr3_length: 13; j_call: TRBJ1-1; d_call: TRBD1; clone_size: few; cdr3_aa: CASSRTGETEAFF; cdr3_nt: TGTGCCAGCTCAAGGACAGGGGAAACTGAAGCTTTCTTT
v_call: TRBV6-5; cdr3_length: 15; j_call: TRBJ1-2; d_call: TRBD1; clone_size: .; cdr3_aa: CASSRATGGNYGYTF; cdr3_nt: TGTGCCAGCAGTAGGGCTACAGGGGGGAACTATGGCTACACCTTC
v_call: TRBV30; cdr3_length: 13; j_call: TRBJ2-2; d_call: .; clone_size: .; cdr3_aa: CAWCPDRSGELFF; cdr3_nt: TGTGCCTGGTGTCCCGATCGATCCGGGGAGCTGTTTTTT